These 25 T cell receptor beta chains came from one sample sequenced in a study of a mutant IDH1 vaccine in newly diagnosed glioma. No antigen is known for these receptors. Time point reported: week 23, last vaccination. Vaccination comprised doses that each held 300 ug of mutant IDH1 20-mer peptide, plus topical imiquimod. Sequenced by immunoSEQ multiplex PCR; TCRdb stores in-frame clones only, minus some. The sample carries approximately 35,000 clones, roughly 90% recorded once. The starting material was PBMCs, obtained from a glioma patient whose treatment included an IDH1 peptide vaccine. These receptors were collected from a man aged 35 to 55 with glioma.

The gene calls are TRBV25-1 and TRBJ2-7; D ambiguous. Germline assignment: CDR1 MGHDK and CDR2 SYGVNS. Trimming removed 5 bases at V and 2 bases at J, with 7 bases between. CDR3 length equals 12 residues. For the CDR3, the DNA is TGTGCCAGCAGTCCGTCGGCCTACGAGCAGTACTTC. Translated: CASSPSAYEQYF.

The genes are TRBV10-3 and TRBJ1-2; D is perhaps TRBD1 (5 bases). The V gene's germline CDR1 is ENHRY and CDR2 SYGVKD. Trimming shortened V by 3 bases and J by 8 bases, and 16 bases separated the two germline ends. CDR3 length equals 14 residues. The DNA for the CDR3 is TGTGCCATCAGTGAAGGGCAGAGGGGAAGGGGCTACACCTTC. Translating gives CAISEGQRGRGYTF.

V usage is TRBV19 and J usage is TRBJ1-1; possible D gene TRBD1, 5 bases. V was cut by 4 bases and J by 5 bases, with 11 bases left in between. CDR1 and CDR2 (germline): LNHDA, SQIVND (reference sequence). The CDR3 is 13 residues long. CDR3 loop: CASSRATDTEAFF. For the CDR3, the DNA is TGTGCCAGTAGTAGGGCGACAGATACTGAAGCTTTCTTT.

The chain carries TRBV10-3 and TRBJ2-7, with 13 positions matching TRBD2. Trimming cost V 11 bases and J 9 bases; bases outside gene matches: 13. The CDR3 length is 14 residues. From germline, CDR1 is ENHRY and CDR2 SYGVKD. As DNA, the CDR3 is TGTGCCTCCGTTTCGGGACTAGCGGGAACCGCGCAGTACTTC. Translation: CASVSGLAGTAQYF.

The rearrangement joins TRBV6-1 to TRBJ1-6; tentative D call: TRBD1 (5 bases). The germline V gene encodes CDR1 MNHNS and CDR2 SASEGT. V shed 5 bases and J shed 8 bases, with 10 bases lying between them. The CDR3 sequence is 13 residues long. DNA for the CDR3: TGTGCCAGCAGTCGGGACGGAGATTCACCCCTCCACTTT. Protein: CASSRDGDSPLHF.

The chain is built from TRBV27 and TRBJ2-5, with D maybe TRBD2 (5 bases). Trimming took 3 bases from V and 7 from J, leaving 12 bases between them. Germline CDR1 MNHEY, CDR2 SMNVEV (reference sequence). The CDR3 totals 13 residues. In nucleotides, the CDR3 is TGTGCCAGCAGTTTTTCCAATGAGGGGACCCAGTACTTC. Encoded protein: CASSFSNEGTQYF.

The genes are TRBV4-1 and TRBJ1-1, with TRBD1 as a possible D gene (5 bases). Germline CDR1 is MGHRA and CDR2 is YSYEKL. This CDR3 is 15 amino acids long. Trimming took 1 base from V and 10 from J, leaving 19 bases between them. CDR3 in amino acids: CASSQGAGTVLGAFF. The CDR3 coding sequence is TGCGCCAGCAGCCAAGGAGCGGGGACCGTCCTCGGAGCTTTCTTT.

This clone occurred once. V is TRBV27 and J is TRBJ2-2; TRBD1 matches 7 bases. This CDR3 spans 15 amino acids. V lost 6 bases to trimming and J lost 0 bases; unmatched junction nucleotides: 4. The germline gives CDR1 MNHEY, CDR2 SMNVEV (reference sequence). CDR3 protein: CASSLRGPNTGELFF. In DNA, the CDR3 is TGTGCCAGCAGCCTGAGGGGGCCGAACACCGGGGAGCTGTTTTTT.

This clone was seen only a few times. The V call is TRBV25-1, the J call TRBJ2-6; no reliable D call. V shed 2 bases and J shed 0 bases, with 11 bases lying between them. Germline V lookup: CDR1 MGHDK, CDR2 SYGVNS. This CDR3 has 17 amino acids. CDR3 region: CASSEMSTSSGANVLTF. For the CDR3, the DNA is TGTGCCAGCAGTGAAATGTCGACCAGCTCTGGGGCCAACGTCCTGACTTTC.

This chain links TRBV19 with TRBJ2-1, with D possibly being TRBD2 (5 bases). Germline-derived CDR1 and CDR2 are LNHDA and SQIVND (reference sequence). V lost 5 bases and J 2 bases, leaving 16 bases between the germline ends. The CDR3 spans 16 residues. CDR3 DNA sequence: TGTGCCAGTAGTCCCCGGACTTACCTTACCTACAATGAGCAGTTCTTC. Protein: CASSPRTYLTYNEQFF.

This clone was recorded once. This chain uses TRBV27 with TRBJ2-1, with 7 bases fitting TRBD2. The CDR3 extends over 13 amino acids. V trimming: 6 bases; J trimming: 2 bases; junction bases outside the gene matches: 1. The germline V gene encodes CDR1 MNHEY and CDR2 SMNVEV (reference sequence). This CDR3 is CASRAGAYNEQFF. The DNA of the CDR3 is TGTGCCAGCAGGGCGGGGGCCTACAATGAGCAGTTCTTC.

The genes are TRBV7-9 and TRBJ2-7; perhaps D is TRBD1 or TRBD2 (6 bases each). The V gene's germline CDR1 is SEHNR and CDR2 FQNEAQ (reference sequence). Trimming cost V 2 bases and J 5 bases, with 10 bases left between them. The CDR3 contains 13 residues. This CDR3 is CASSLLGGHEQYF. The CDR3 region has the DNA TGTGCCAGCAGCTTATTGGGGGGCCACGAGCAGTACTTC.

This chain connects TRBV5-1 to TRBJ2-3; D is unresolved. V lost 0 bases and J 1 base, leaving 18 bases between the germline ends. Germline loops: CDR1 SGHRS, CDR2 YFSETQ. The CDR3 has 18 amino acids. The CDR3 DNA follows: TGCGCCAGCAGCTTGGCCTGGGTACTCACTCGTGGCACAGATACGCAGTATTTT. Protein sequence: CASSLAWVLTRGTDTQYF.

This clone has just one count. This rearrangement joins TRBV4-2 to TRBJ1-5; TRBD1 aligns across 7 bases. Germline lookup yields CDR1 LGHNA and CDR2 YNFKEQ. The CDR3 consists of 14 residues. Losses at the gene ends were 4 bases for V and 5 bases for J; bases not matched to a gene: 5. In nucleotides, the CDR3 is TGTGCCAGCAGCCGTACCAGGGGGGATCAGCCCCAGCATTTT. This codes for CASSRTRGDQPQHF.

This chain links TRBV6-5 with TRBJ2-2; tentatively, D is TRBD2 (5 bases). The CDR3 is 16 amino acids. V was cut by 2 bases and J by 5 bases, with 15 bases left in between. The germline V gene encodes CDR1 MNHEY and CDR2 SVGAGI. The CDR3 reads CASSYGLARGTGELFF. The CDR3 DNA follows: TGTGCCAGCAGTTACGGGCTGGCCCGCGGGACCGGGGAGCTGTTTTTT.

The genes are TRBV19 and TRBJ1-5, with D uncertain. CDR3 size: 16 residues. V gave up 2 bases and J gave up 3 bases, with 14 bases separating them. From germline, CDR1 is LNHDA and CDR2 SQIVND (reference sequence). CDR3 sequence: CASSIRLGRLNQPQHF. CDR3 nucleotides: TGTGCCAGTAGTATAAGGCTGGGCAGACTCAATCAGCCCCAGCATTTT.

The rearrangement links TRBV28 to TRBJ1-2; 9 bases align to TRBD1. CDR3 length: 14 residues. The V gene's germline CDR1 is MDHEN and CDR2 SYDVKM. Losses at the gene ends were 7 bases for V and 4 bases for J; bases not matched to a gene: 7. Here the CDR3 reads CASNEGQGIYGYTF. The CDR3 coding sequence is TGTGCCAGCAATGAAGGACAGGGGATCTATGGCTACACCTTC.

V is TRBV6-5 and J is TRBJ2-7, with D possibly matching TRBD2 (6 bases). Trimming took off 10 bases at V and 2 bases at J, with 21 bases between the two ends. Germline-derived CDR1 and CDR2 are MNHEY and SVGAGI. This CDR3 has 15 residues. The CDR3 nucleotides are TGTGCCACCCGTCAGGGTTTTGGAGGGGCCTACGAGCAGTACGTC. It specifies CATRQGFGGAYEQYV.

The chain combines TRBV11-2 with TRBJ1-5; possibly TRBD1 for D (5 bases). The CDR3 spans 13 residues. V shed 5 bases and J shed 10 bases, with 15 bases lying between them. Germline loops: CDR1 SGHAT, CDR2 FQNNGV. The CDR3 sequence is CASSGDLVGPQHF. For the CDR3, the DNA is TGTGCCAGCAGCGGGGACTTGGTCGGTCCCCAGCATTTT.

This clone was detected once. The gene calls are TRBV23-1 and TRBJ2-2, with a possible D match to TRBD1 (6 bases). TRBV23-1 is labeled an ORF, and its function is uncertain. The CDR3 contains 15 residues. V lost 2 bases to trimming and J lost 0 bases, with 7 bases between them. The CDR3 DNA reads TGCGCCAGCAGTCAAGAGGGGGCGAACACCGGGGAGCTGTTTTTT. It codes for CASSQEGANTGELFF.

The V call is TRBV6-5, the J call TRBJ2-5; D possibly uses TRBD1 or TRBD2 (6 bases each). The DNA end favors TRBJ2-7, so the J call may be wrong. Germline V lookup: CDR1 MNHEY, CDR2 SVGAGI. This CDR3 region has 16 residues. CDR3 DNA sequence: TGTGCCAGCAGTTACTCTACGGGGGCTCGATTCTACGAGCAGTACTTC. It yields the protein CASSYSTGARFYEQYF.

The chain combines TRBV27 with TRBJ2-7; 8 nucleotides line up with TRBD2. J lost 1 base, V lost 6 bases, and 14 bases had no gene match. There are 17 residues in the CDR3. Per germline, CDR1 MNHEY and CDR2 SMNVEV (reference sequence). DNA of the CDR3: TGTGCCAGCAGCTACTCTGGAGCGGGAGCAGAGTCCTACGAGCAGTACTTC. Translating gives CASSYSGAGAESYEQYF.

The chain recombines TRBV6-5 with TRBJ2-5; D is possibly TRBD1 or TRBD2 (5 bases each). This CDR3 has 16 residues. The ends were cut back, 0 bases at V and 5 bases at J, with 16 bases in the middle. Germline V lookup: CDR1 MNHEY, CDR2 SVGAGI. The CDR3 DNA reads TGTGCCAGCAGTTACTCCGTCGGGGCAGGGTGGGAGACCCAGTACTTC. This codes for CASSYSVGAGWETQYF.

The CDR3 reads CASSLVVAGLETQYF. CDR3 DNA: TGTGCCAGCAGCTTAGTCGTAGCGGGGCTGGAGACCCAGTACTTC. The chain is built from TRBV7-9 and TRBJ2-5, with 8 positions matching TRBD2. This CDR3 is built from 15 residues. The germline gives CDR1 SEHNR, CDR2 FQNEAQ (reference sequence). J was trimmed by 5 bases and V by 1 base; bases with no gene match: 6. Drawing the rest from reference TRBV7-9 and TRBJ2-5, the complete variable domain is DTGVSQNPRHKITKRGQNVTFRCDPISEHNRLYWYRQTLGQGPEFLTYFQNEAQLEKSRLLSDRFSAERPKGSFSTLEIQRTEQGDSAMYLCASSLVVAGLETQYFGPGTRLLVL.

As DNA, the CDR3 is TGTGCCAGCACGCCGGCAGGGGTTCGAGAGACCCAGTACTTC. Its protein is CASTPAGVRETQYF. The rearrangement links TRBV6-1 to TRBJ2-5, with D possibly matching TRBD1 (6 bases). V lost 7 bases and J lost 4, with 16 bases in between. The CDR3 contains 14 residues. Per the germline V gene, CDR1 is MNHNS and CDR2 is SASEGT.